This entry features one T cell receptor beta chain sequence. The data originate from a study of CD8 T cells in Susac syndrome. The CDR3 has 14 residues. Germline CDR1 is SGDLS and CDR2 is YYNGEE. J lost 9 bases, V lost 4 bases, and 9 bases had no gene match. RNA totalling about 0.45 to 1 ug underwent reverse transcription with random hexamers. The method of amplification for TCR beta CDR3 was immunoSEQ multiplex PCR, covering 54 Vbeta and 13 Jbeta. TCRdb recomputed calls from the immunoSEQ multiplex PCR reads with MiXCR, one row per CDR3 protein. The sample consists of about 250,000 distinct CDR3 sequences, roughly 93% of them appearing once.

Material for sequencing was CD4+ T cells from PBMCs. The clonotype originates from a human donor with multiple sclerosis. The rearrangement uses TRBV9 and TRBJ2-1; 8 positions match TRBD1. CDR3 DNA: TGTGCCAGCAGCACCAGGGGGCGTTTCGGTGAGCAGTTCTTC. The encoded protein is CASSTRGRFGEQFF.